A selection of T cell receptor beta chains follows, all from one sample in a study of blood T cell repertoires in COVID-19. Only in-frame clones appear in the TCRdb table, and some are missing; sequencing was by immunoSEQ multiplex PCR. The data hold approximately 68,000 clones, with roughly 91% observed a single time. The sequenced sample consisted of peripheral blood. All receptors come from a man between 45 and 60 years old with active COVID-19. CDR3s include the opening cysteine and the closing phenylalanine or tryptophan. A D gene is named only where the DNA matches it firmly. A clone size is listed for some rows: how often the clone was seen (once, few, many), or a class if it is expanded.

j_call,v_call,d_call,clone_size,cdr3_aa,cdr3_nt
TRBJ2-1,TRBV4-3,NA,NA,CASSALQTTFNEQFF,TGCGCCAGCAGCGCCTTACAGACCACCTTCAATGAGCAGTTCTTC
TRBJ1-5,TRBV6-2/TRBV6-3,NA,NA,CASSYFGQSNQPQHF,TGTGCCAGCAGTTACTTCGGACAGAGCAATCAGCCCCAGCATTTT
TRBJ1-5,TRBV4-1,NA,NA,CASSPQGLNQPQHF,TGCGCCAGCAGCCCTCAGGGCCTCAATCAGCCCCAGCATTTT
TRBJ1-2,TRBV7-3,TRBD1,NA,CASSPAPTGDGYTF,TGTGCCAGCAGCCCCGCCCCGACAGGGGATGGCTACACCTTC
TRBJ1-6,TRBV7-2,TRBD1,NA,CASSSRQGGSGSPLHF,TGTGCCAGCAGCTCCCGACAGGGGGGGTCCGGGTCACCCCTCCACTTT
TRBJ2-7,TRBV6-5,TRBD2,NA,CASRPSSGSTVEQYF,TGTGCCAGCAGACCCTCTAGCGGGAGTACAGTCGAGCAGTACTTC
TRBJ1-5,TRBV12-1,NA,NA,CASSFRGQPQHF,TGTGCCAGCAGCTTCCGAGGACAGCCCCAGCATTTT
TRBJ2-2,TRBV19,TRBD2,few,CASSLLTSANTGELFF,TGTGCCAGTAGTCTTTTGACTAGCGCTAACACCGGGGAGCTGTTTTTT
TRBJ2-6,TRBV4-2,TRBD1,few,CASSQAGQGRSSGANVLTF,TGTGCCAGCAGCCAAGCGGGACAGGGGCGAAGCTCTGGGGCCAACGTCCTGACTTTC
TRBJ2-2,TRBV18,TRBD1,NA,CASSPSMTGGITGELFF,TGTGCCAGCTCACCCTCAATGACAGGGGGGATTACCGGGGAGCTGTTTTTT
TRBJ2-1,TRBV2,NA,NA,CASSVGGSRDEQFF,TGTGCCAGCAGTGTGGGCGGATCGAGGGATGAGCAGTTCTTC
TRBJ2-1,TRBV7-2,NA,NA,CASSLVGAYNEQFF,TGTGCCAGCAGCTTAGTAGGGGCCTACAATGAGCAGTTCTTC
TRBJ2-1,TRBV3-1/TRBV3-2,NA,NA,CASRWDSFGNEQFF,TGTGCCAGCAGATGGGACTCATTCGGCAATGAGCAGTTCTTC
TRBJ2-1,TRBV7-3,TRBD2,NA,CASSNPSTSGRGNEQFF,TGTGCCAGCAGCAACCCGTCGACTAGCGGGAGAGGAAATGAGCAGTTCTTC
TRBJ2-7,TRBV19,TRBD1,NA,CASRGQGTEEQYF,TGTGCCAGTAGGGGACAGGGGACAGAGGAGCAGTACTTC
TRBJ1-6,TRBV5-4,NA,NA,CASSLIGQGNNSPLHF,TGTGCCAGCAGCTTGATTGGGCAGGGCAATAATTCACCCCTCCACTTT
TRBJ2-2,TRBV18,TRBD1,NA,CASSVGQESTGELFF,TGTGCCAGCTCCGTGGGACAGGAGAGCACCGGGGAGCTGTTTTTT
TRBJ2-7,TRBV7-2,TRBD2,NA,CASSRGGSWEQYF,TGTGCCAGCAGCCGGGGGGGGTCGTGGGAGCAGTACTTC
TRBJ2-3,TRBV11-2,NA,NA,CASSSRAPDTQYF,TGTGCCAGCAGCTCGAGGGCCCCAGATACGCAGTATTTT
TRBJ1-1,TRBV27,TRBD1,NA,CASRRDRGQNTEAFF,TGTGCCAGCAGGCGAGACAGGGGCCAGAACACTGAAGCTTTCTTT
TRBJ2-3,TRBV7-9,NA,few,CASSLTGSTDTQYF,TGTGCCAGCAGCTTAACAGGGAGCACAGATACGCAGTATTTT
TRBJ2-1,TRBV10-3,TRBD2,NA,CAISEYPGGQDEQFF,TGTGCCATCAGTGAGTACCCGGGAGGGCAGGATGAGCAGTTCTTC
TRBJ2-7,TRBV7-8,TRBD1,NA,CASSYRGSSISYEQYF,TGTGCCAGCAGCTACAGGGGATCCTCTATCTCCTACGAGCAGTACTTC
TRBJ2-1,TRBV5-1,TRBD2,NA,CASSFGTGGYSSYNEQFF,TGCGCCAGCAGCTTCGGGACGGGGGGTTACTCTTCCTACAATGAGCAGTTCTTC
TRBJ1-3,TRBV6-5,NA,NA,CASSYSRDKGNTIYF,TGTGCCAGCAGTTACTCCCGGGACAAAGGAAACACCATATATTTT
TRBJ2-5,TRBV13,NA,NA,CASSQNYQETQYF,TGTGCCAGCAGCCAAAACTATCAAGAGACCCAGTACTTC
TRBJ2-3,TRBV7-9,NA,once,CASSLSADTQYF,TGTGCCAGCAGCTTATCGGCAGATACGCAGTATTTT
TRBJ1-1,TRBV23-1,NA,NA,CASSQNKMNTEAFF,TGCGCCAGCAGTCAAAACAAGATGAACACTGAAGCTTTCTTT
TRBJ2-1,TRBV5-1,TRBD2,NA,CASSLQRESYNEQFF,TGCGCCAGCAGCTTACAGCGGGAGAGCTACAATGAGCAGTTCTTC
TRBJ1-1,TRBV28,TRBD1,NA,CAMTGGEVMNTEAFF,TGTGCCATGACAGGGGGCGAAGTGATGAACACTGAAGCTTTCTTT
TRBJ2-1,TRBV18,TRBD2,NA,CASSPLPGGPGSSYNEQFF,TGTGCCAGCTCCCCCCTCCCGGGAGGGCCAGGGAGCTCCTACAATGAGCAGTTCTTC
TRBJ2-3,TRBV18,NA,once,CASSPGGGRADTQYF,TGTGCCAGCTCACCAGGCGGGGGCCGTGCAGATACGCAGTATTTT
TRBJ1-1,TRBV15,NA,NA,CATSRDRAGGFF,TGTGCCACCAGCAGAGATAGGGCGGGGGGTTTCTTT
TRBJ2-3,TRBV7-2,NA,NA,CASSLLAVSTDTQYF,TGTGCCAGCAGCTTACTTGCGGTGAGCACAGATACGCAGTATTTT
TRBJ1-6,TRBV27,NA,NA,CASSSRQEHYRNSPLHF,TGTGCCAGCAGTTCCCGACAGGAGCATTATCGTAATTCACCCCTCCACTTT
TRBJ1-5,TRBV6-2/TRBV6-3,NA,NA,CASSSGQLGNQPQHF,TGTGCCAGCAGTTCCGGACAACTTGGCAATCAGCCCCAGCATTTT
TRBJ2-5,TRBV5-1,TRBD1,NA,CASSPRTGVEETQYF,TGCGCCAGCAGCCCGAGGACAGGGGTTGAGGAGACCCAGTACTTC
TRBJ1-6,TRBV19,TRBD1,NA,CASSFGTGEPPLHF,TGTGCCAGTAGTTTCGGGACAGGGGAACCCCCCCTCCACTTT